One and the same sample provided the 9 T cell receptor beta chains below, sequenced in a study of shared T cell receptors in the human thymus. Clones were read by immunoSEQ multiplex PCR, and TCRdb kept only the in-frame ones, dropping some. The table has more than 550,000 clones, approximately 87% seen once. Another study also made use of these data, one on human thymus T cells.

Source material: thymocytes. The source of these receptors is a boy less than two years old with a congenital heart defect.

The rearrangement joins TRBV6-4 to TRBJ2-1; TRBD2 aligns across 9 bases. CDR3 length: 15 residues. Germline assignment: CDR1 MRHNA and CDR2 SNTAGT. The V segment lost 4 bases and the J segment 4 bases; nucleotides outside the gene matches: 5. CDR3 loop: CASSAAGGAYNEQFF. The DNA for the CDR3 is TGTGCCAGCAGTGCAGCGGGGGGAGCGTACAATGAGCAGTTCTTC.

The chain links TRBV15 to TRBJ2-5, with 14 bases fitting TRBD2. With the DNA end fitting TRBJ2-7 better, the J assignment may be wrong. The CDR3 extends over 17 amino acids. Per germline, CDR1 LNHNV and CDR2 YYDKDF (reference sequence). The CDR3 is CATSQTGTSGSNYEQYF. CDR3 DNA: TGTGCCACCTCCCAGACTGGGACTAGCGGGAGCAACTACGAGCAGTACTTC.

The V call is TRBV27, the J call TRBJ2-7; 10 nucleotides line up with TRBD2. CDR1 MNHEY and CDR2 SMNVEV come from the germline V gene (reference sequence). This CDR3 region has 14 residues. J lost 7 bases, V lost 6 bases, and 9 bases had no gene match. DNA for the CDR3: TGTGCCAGCAGACCACTAGCGGGGCATTCTGAGCAGTACTTC. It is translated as CASRPLAGHSEQYF.

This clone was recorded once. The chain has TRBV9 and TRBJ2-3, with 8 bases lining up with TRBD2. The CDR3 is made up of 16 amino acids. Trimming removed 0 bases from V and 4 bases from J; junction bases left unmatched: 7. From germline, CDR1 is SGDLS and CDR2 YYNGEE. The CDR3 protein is CASSVDGRGGADTQYF. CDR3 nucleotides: TGTGCCAGCAGCGTAGACGGGAGGGGGGGCGCAGATACGCAGTATTTT.

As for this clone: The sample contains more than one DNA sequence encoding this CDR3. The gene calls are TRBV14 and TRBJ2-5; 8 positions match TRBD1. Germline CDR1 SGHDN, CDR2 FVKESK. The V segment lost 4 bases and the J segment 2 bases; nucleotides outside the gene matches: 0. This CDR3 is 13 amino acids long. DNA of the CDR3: TGTGCCAGCAGCCGGGACAGGCAAGAGACCCAGTACTTC. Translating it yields CASSRDRQETQYF.

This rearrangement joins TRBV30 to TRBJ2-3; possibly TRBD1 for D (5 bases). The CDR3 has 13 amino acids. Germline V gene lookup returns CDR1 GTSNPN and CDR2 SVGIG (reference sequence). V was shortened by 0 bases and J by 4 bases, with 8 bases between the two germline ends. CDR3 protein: CAWSVGRADTQYF. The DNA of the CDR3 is TGTGCCTGGAGTGTCGGCAGGGCAGATACGCAGTATTTT.

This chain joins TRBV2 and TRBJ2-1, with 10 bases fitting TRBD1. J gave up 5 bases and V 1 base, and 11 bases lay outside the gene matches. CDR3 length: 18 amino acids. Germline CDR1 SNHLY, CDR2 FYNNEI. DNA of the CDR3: TGTGCCAGCAGTGAAGGGGTGGGACAGGGGAATTCTCACAATGAGCAGTTCTTC. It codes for CASSEGVGQGNSHNEQFF.

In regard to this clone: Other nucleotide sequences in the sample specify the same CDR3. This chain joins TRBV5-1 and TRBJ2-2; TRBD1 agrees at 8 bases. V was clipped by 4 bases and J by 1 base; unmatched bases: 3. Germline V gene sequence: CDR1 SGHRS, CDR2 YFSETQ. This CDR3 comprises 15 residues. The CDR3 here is CASSPGQGNTGELFF. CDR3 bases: TGCGCCAGCAGCCCCGGACAGGGGAACACCGGGGAGCTGTTTTTT.

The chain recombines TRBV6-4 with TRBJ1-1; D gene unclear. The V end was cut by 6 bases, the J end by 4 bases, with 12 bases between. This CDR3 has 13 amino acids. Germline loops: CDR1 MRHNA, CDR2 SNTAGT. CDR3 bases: TGTGCCAGCAGCCCGGACGGGATCACTGAAGCTTTCTTT. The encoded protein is CASSPDGITEAFF.